A single sample gave rise to the 21 T cell receptor beta chains below, sequenced in a study of T cell responses to AZD1222 COVID-19 vaccine. Some clones are missing from TCRdb's copy, which holds only in-frame ones; the method was immunoSEQ multiplex PCR. The repertoire has over 15,000 clones, roughly four fifths of them found once; the top ten carry 21%. Material: peripheral blood, obtained 28 days after the second AZD1222 dose. The source is an adult who received the AZD1222 COVID-19 vaccine.

This clone appeared a single time. The genes are TRBV19 and TRBJ1-3, with D perhaps TRBD1 (6 bases). This CDR3 comprises 15 residues. Trimming took off 3 bases at V and 0 bases at J, with 9 bases between the two ends. Germline V gene data show CDR1 as LNHDA and CDR2 as SQIVND (reference sequence). Written as DNA, the CDR3 is TGTGCCAGTAGTATGGACAGATACTCTGGAAACACCATATATTTT. Translating gives CASSMDRYSGNTIYF.

The J gene is TRBJ1-5, the V gene TRBV6-2 or TRBV6-3; D may be TRBD1 (5 bases). CDR1 is MNHEY, CDR2 SVGEGT, per germline. The CDR3 has 18 amino acids. V was clipped by 2 bases and J by 3 bases, with 20 bases between them. Here the CDR3 DNA reads TGTGCCAGCAGTTACACGACGTTGGTAGGGGCGAACAATCAGCCCCAGCATTTT. Residues: CASSYTTLVGANNQPQHF.

This chain links TRBV3-1 (or the pseudogene TRBV3-2) with TRBJ1-3, with 8 bases aligning to TRBD1. Unmatched junction bases numbered 2, after V lost 5 bases and J lost 2 bases. This CDR3 has 14 residues. Germline CDR1 and CDR2: LGHDT and YNNKEL (reference sequence). The chain's CDR3 is CASSWTGPGNTIYF. In nucleotides, the CDR3 is TGTGCCAGCAGCTGGACAGGGCCTGGAAACACCATATATTTT.

CDR3 sequence reads: CASSHLTSGERNTQYF. In DNA, the CDR3 is TGCGCCAGCAGCCACCTCACTAGCGGGGAACGAAATACGCAGTATTTT. This chain uses TRBV4-1 with TRBJ2-3; 10 bases map to TRBD2. The CDR3 length is 16 residues. Germline lookup yields CDR1 MGHRA and CDR2 YSYEKL. V shed 3 bases, J shed 7 bases, and the junction held 10 bases outside the gene matches.

The chain uses TRBV6-2 or TRBV6-3 and TRBJ1-1; D gene unclear. CDR1 and CDR2 from the germline V gene are MNHEY and SVGEGT. The CDR3 spans 14 residues. Trimming left V 0 bases short and J 5 bases short, with 10 bases between. The CDR3 reads CASSYSSAHTEAFF. The CDR3 bases are TGTGCCAGCAGTTACTCCTCCGCCCATACTGAAGCTTTCTTT.

The chain uses TRBV4-3 and TRBJ2-7; 8 bases map to TRBD1. Germline CDR1 reads LGHNA; CDR2 reads YSLEER. After removal of 3 bases from V and 2 bases from J, the junction contained 3 bases not matched to a gene. The CDR3 is made up of 14 amino acids. CDR3 amino acids: CASSQGTGPYEQYF. The CDR3 DNA reads TGCGCCAGCAGCCAGGGGACAGGCCCCTACGAGCAGTACTTC.

The V and J genes are TRBV5-1 and TRBJ1-2; the match to TRBD1 covers 8 bases. Germline lookup yields CDR1 SGHRS and CDR2 YFSETQ. This CDR3 is built from 15 residues. Unmatched junction bases numbered 7, after V lost 0 bases and J lost 6 bases. The CDR3 region is CASSLAAQGAHGYTF. In DNA form, the CDR3 reads TGCGCCAGCAGCTTGGCCGCGCAGGGGGCTCATGGCTACACCTTC.

This clone has only a few counts. This chain's CDR3 is CASSNPFGNTEAFF. DNA of the CDR3: TGTGCCAGTAGTAACCCCTTCGGGAACACTGAAGCTTTCTTT. V is TRBV19 and J is TRBJ1-1; D is unresolved. Trimming removed 4 bases from V and 1 base from J, with 10 bases in between. Germline V gene sequence: CDR1 LNHDA, CDR2 SQIVND (reference sequence). This CDR3 spans 14 amino acids. The full variable domain, with the rest looked up from reference TRBV19 and TRBJ1-1, is DGGITQSPKYLFRKEGQNVTLSCEQNLNHDAMYWYRQDPGQGLRLIYYSQIVNDFQKGDIAEGYSVSREKKESFPLTVTSAQKNPTAFYLCASSNPFGNTEAFFGQGTRLTVV.

The chain carries TRBV5-5 and TRBJ2-2, with 9 bases aligning to TRBD1. The CDR3 extends over 17 amino acids. CDR1 and CDR2 (germline): SGHKS, YYEKEE (reference sequence). J gave up 1 base and V 4 bases, and 8 bases lay outside the gene matches. As DNA, the CDR3 is TGTGCCAGCAGCATGGGACAGGGTGGATGGAACACCGGGGAGCTGTTTTTT. This encodes CASSMGQGGWNTGELFF.

The chain employs TRBV15 and TRBJ1-5; possible D gene TRBD1, 6 bases. The germline V gene encodes CDR1 LNHNV and CDR2 YYDKDF (reference sequence). The CDR3 has 14 residues. V gave up 3 bases and J gave up 3 bases, with 9 bases separating them. CDR3 amino acids: CATSSGQNNQPQHF. The CDR3 DNA reads as TGTGCCACCAGCAGTGGACAGAACAATCAGCCCCAGCATTTT.

CDR3 coding DNA: TGTGCCAGCAGTTTATCGATACCGGGCACAGATACGCAGTATTTT. Its protein is CASSLSIPGTDTQYF. This sequence joins TRBV27 and TRBJ2-3; D not certain. The germline V gene has CDR1 MNHEY and CDR2 SMNVEV (reference sequence). This CDR3 region has 15 residues. V was shortened by 0 bases and J by 1 base, with 8 bases between the two germline ends.

The rearrangement joins TRBV4-1 to TRBJ2-3; 8 bases agree with TRBD1. V gave up 0 bases and J gave up 11 bases; unmatched junction bases: 4. CDR3 length: 13 residues. Per germline, CDR1 MGHRA and CDR2 YSYEKL. The CDR3 region is CASSQDGGTGQYF. As DNA, the CDR3 is TGCGCCAGCAGCCAAGATGGCGGGACAGGGCAGTATTTT.

The chain employs TRBV4-3 and TRBJ2-7; 9 bases fit TRBD2. J lost 7 bases, V lost 0 bases, and 10 bases had no gene match. The CDR3 has 16 amino acids. Germline V gene data show CDR1 as LGHNA and CDR2 as YSLEER. The CDR3 sequence is CASSQEVAGAPVEQYF. CDR3 in DNA: TGCGCCAGCAGCCAAGAGGTAGCGGGGGCCCCTGTGGAGCAGTACTTC.

V usage is TRBV10-3 and J usage is TRBJ1-6, with D uncertain. Trimming stripped 7 bases from V and 3 bases from J, with 10 bases between. In germline, CDR1 is ENHRY, CDR2 SYGVKD. The CDR3 extends over 14 amino acids. For the CDR3, the DNA is TGTGCCATCACCCCCGACTACTATAATTCACCCCTCCACTTT. It encodes CAITPDYYNSPLHF.

The V call is TRBV5-4, the J call TRBJ2-1, with 7 bases matching TRBD2. V lost 1 base to trimming and J lost 6 bases; unmatched junction nucleotides: 4. CDR3 length: 14 amino acids. Looked up from germline, CDR1 is SGHNT and CDR2 is YYREEE (reference sequence). The DNA of the CDR3 is TGTGCCAGCAGCTTGAGGGCGGGAGCCAATGAGCAGTTCTTC. Its protein product is CASSLRAGANEQFF. The whole variable domain, filled in from reference TRBV5-4 and TRBJ2-1, reads ETGVTQSPTHLIKTRGQQVTLRCSSQSGHNTVSWYQQALGQGPQFIFQYYREEENGRGNFPPRFSGLQFPNYSSELNVNALELDDSALYLCASSLRAGANEQFFGPGTRLTVL.

This clone was picked up one time. This rearrangement joins TRBV4-3 to TRBJ1-1, with a possible D match to TRBD1 (6 bases). V gave up 3 bases and J gave up 5 bases, with 13 bases separating them. CDR3 length: 14 amino acids. Germline CDR1 and CDR2: LGHNA and YSLEER. Written as DNA, the CDR3 is TGCGCCAGCAGCCAGGATGTCAGGGGTACTGAAGCTTTCTTT. Its protein product is CASSQDVRGTEAFF.

The chain couples TRBV5-6 to TRBJ2-5; 10 bases are shared with TRBD1. Germline CDR1 reads SGHDT; CDR2 reads YYEEEE. After removal of 4 bases from V and 0 bases from J, the junction contained 0 bases not matched to a gene. CDR3 size: 14 residues. CDR3 nucleotides: TGTGCCAGCAGCGGGACAGGGGACCAAGAGACCCAGTACTTC. Translation: CASSGTGDQETQYF.

The CDR3 sequence: CASSSTGGIGELFF. The CDR3 nucleotides are TGTGCCAGCAGCTCAACAGGGGGTATAGGGGAGCTGTTTTTT. The chain couples TRBV7-2 to TRBJ2-2; 8 bases align to TRBD1. Trimming removed 4 bases from V and 8 bases from J; junction bases left unmatched: 6. CDR1 is SGHTA and CDR2 is FQGNSA in the germline V gene. The CDR3 runs 14 residues.

The CDR3 spells CASSPPERQETQYF. The CDR3 DNA sequence: TGTGCCAGCTCACCACCAGAGAGACAAGAGACCCAGTACTTC. The chain links TRBV18 to TRBJ2-5; D unclear. This CDR3 is built from 14 residues. Germline-derived CDR1 and CDR2 are KGHSH and LQKENI. Trimming took 0 bases from V and 2 from J, leaving 7 bases between them.

The chain has TRBV20-1 and TRBJ1-2, with TRBD1 as a possible D gene (6 bases). The CDR3 is 11 residues long. From germline, CDR1 is DFQATT and CDR2 SNEGSKA (reference sequence). The CDR3 region is CKYRDGYGYTF. The DNA for the CDR3 is TGCAAGTACAGGGACGGCTATGGCTACACCTTC.

A single count supports this clone. The chain carries TRBV5-6 and TRBJ2-3, with a possible D match to TRBD1 (6 bases). This CDR3 comprises 16 residues. CDR1 and CDR2 from the germline V gene are SGHDT and YYEEEE. V shed 4 bases and J shed 2 bases, with 17 bases lying between them. The CDR3 region has the DNA TGTGCCAGCAGCCTCTTGGGGGCCACCTTCACAGATACGCAGTATTTT. The encoded protein is CASSLLGATFTDTQYF. Full variable domain (outside the CDR3, taken from reference TRBV5-6 and TRBJ2-3): DAGVTQSPTHLIKTRGQQVTLRCSPKSGHDTVSWYQQALGQGPQFIFQYYEEEERQRGNFPDRFSGHQFPNYSSELNVNALLLGDSALYLCASSLLGATFTDTQYFGPGTRLTVL.